Sequencing of this T cell receptor beta chain was carried out in a study of a mutant IDH1 vaccine in newly diagnosed glioma. Study as a whole: Vaccines were begun 4-6 weeks after radiotherapy alone, or with temozolomide cycles. The treated population exhibited a male proportion of about 60%, a female proportion of approximately 38%, and a mean age of around 40 years. Findings of the study overall: The vaccine induced immune responses, and these occurred in around 93% of patients.

A word on this clone: Its specificity is not known.

The data were produced by immunoSEQ multiplex PCR, yet TCRdb's version contains in-frame clones alone and is incomplete. The profile covers some 60,000 clones, with roughly nine tenths appearing a single time and around 1.5% taken by the ten largest. The length of the CDR3 is 13 residues. Per the germline V gene, CDR1 is LGHNA and CDR2 is YSLEER. Between the trimmed V and J ends, which lost 3 bases and 4 bases, there was a span of 9 bases. The time point is: week 35, safety follow-up. One vaccine dose held 300 ug of mutant IDH1 20-mer peptide and came with topical imiquimod. The study gave patients eight vaccinations in weeks 1, 3, 5, 7, 11, 15, 19, 23.

This sequence originates from a man in his forties or fifties with glioma. Sample: PBMCs, taken from a glioma patient whose treatment included an IDH1 peptide vaccine. V usage is TRBV4-3 and J usage is TRBJ1-2; no clear D gene. The CDR3 nucleotides read TGCGCCAGCAGCCATCGGCGCGGCTATGGCTACACCTTC. It is translated as CASSHRRGYGYTF.